These T cell receptor beta chains were read from a single sample in a study of cytomegalovirus exposure and HLA in healthy donors. Here immunoSEQ multiplex PCR was the method, and the copy in TCRdb shows in-frame clones only, minus some. The sample lists 100,000 to 120,000 clones, roughly 70% occurring once. Material for sequencing was PBMCs. The receptors derive from a man between 35 and 55 years old in good health and CMV-seronegative. The conserved cysteine and the conserved F or W are not part of the CDR3 here.

len	v_gene	j_gene	CDR3aa
13	TRBV27	TRBJ2-7	ASSFGSGFSYEQY
13	TRBV7-9	TRBJ1-1	ASSPRQGPNTEAF
11	TRBV30	TRBJ2-7	ASTALPTYEQY
12	TRBV5-1	TRBJ1-4	ASRPPEGGEKLF
14	TRBV7-9	TRBJ2-7	ASLNLGGTVSYEQY
13	TRBV7-2	TRBJ1-1	ASSLRAGGGTEAF
14	TRBV25-1	TRBJ2-1	ASSEYKTSANNEQF
16	TRBV15	TRBJ2-6	ATSRGTGARSGANVLT
12	TRBV6-5	TRBJ2-3	ASSYYRGTDTQY
12	TRBV27	TRBJ2-7	ASSGGQGGYEQY
12	TRBV11-2	TRBJ1-1	ASSRQIMNTEAF
16	TRBV7-9	TRBJ1-1	ASSLDWGRGGKKTEAF
14	TRBV4-1	TRBJ2-3	ASSQAEGVSTDTQY
15	TRBV5-8	TRBJ2-1	ASSHGLDRGLVHEQF
13	TRBV2	TRBJ1-5	ASRLQGVRNQPQH
12	TRBV5-1	TRBJ1-6	ASRVQDNNSPLH
12	TRBV5-8	TRBJ2-1	ASSSGLGYNEQF
14	TRBV13	TRBJ1-6	ASMPAGNTYNSPLH
11	TRBV5-1	TRBJ2-3	ATTIVGTDTQY
14	TRBV30	TRBJ2-5	AWSTSLAGVGETQY
13	TRBV2	TRBJ2-2	ASRPGLAGVGELF
15	TRBV12-5	TRBJ2-7	ASGRLDRLATRYEQY
13	TRBV5-4	TRBJ2-7	ASSLGAGTIYEQY
14	TRBV7-2	TRBJ2-3	ASSLWSSGSADTQY
15	TRBV4-2	TRBJ2-2	ASSQPGGASGTGELF
15	TRBV10-3	TRBJ2-7	AISVLRTSGGSYEQY
12	TRBV10-2	TRBJ1-2	ASTSPRGAGGYT
11	TRBV29-1	TRBJ1-4	SVVSAGGEKLF
12	TRBV25-1	TRBJ1-1	ASSNPLKRTEAF
12	TRBV6-6	TRBJ2-3	ASSYGTDTDTQY
13	TRBV4-1	TRBJ2-2	ASSQEGGNTGELF
12	TRBV5-4	TRBJ1-1	ASTERGGKTEAF
14	TRBV7-2	TRBJ2-3	ASSPLAGGRTDTQY
14	TRBV6-4	TRBJ2-1	ASSEESGLPYNEQF
14	TRBV28	TRBJ2-7	ASSFGPGGPLGEQY
12	TRBV14	TRBJ2-2	ASSLQGAAGELF
12	TRBV5-6	TRBJ2-1	ASTGGISYNEQF
9	TRBV7-9	TRBJ1-1	SSTDEGEAF
13	TRBV2	TRBJ2-7	ASSILAGVGYEQY
12	TRBV18	TRBJ1-1	ASSPGSGQGEAF
14	TRBV5-4	TRBJ2-1	ASSLAVGGAYNEQF
14	TRBV28	TRBJ2-2	ASSSRQVGDTGELF